The 18 T cell receptor beta chains given below trace back to one sample, sequenced in a study of blood T cell repertoires in COVID-19. TCRdb keeps only in-frame clones here, not all; method: immunoSEQ multiplex PCR. This table has 200,000 to 250,000 clones, just under 85% appearing once. The source material was peripheral blood. These receptors were taken from a woman of 80 years or more with acute or convalescent COVID-19.

The chain employs TRBV5-1 and TRBJ2-5, with no clear D. CDR1 and CDR2 from the germline V gene are SGHRS and YFSETQ. This CDR3 contains 13 residues. V gave up 2 bases and J gave up 5 bases, with 10 bases separating them. The CDR3 loop reads CASSFFPEETQYF. The CDR3 DNA reads TGCGCCAGCAGCTTTTTTCCGGAGGAGACCCAGTACTTC.

The V call is TRBV7-2, the J call TRBJ1-4; a possible D gene is TRBD1 (5 bases). CDR1 SGHTA and CDR2 FQGNSA come from the germline V gene. This CDR3 has 14 amino acids. The V gene lost 4 bases and the J gene lost 10 bases, with 16 bases spanning the gap. The CDR3 region is CASSSDTGGGKLFF. The CDR3, as DNA: TGTGCCAGCAGCTCCGACACTGGCGGGGGAAAACTGTTTTTT.

This clone was counted a few times. This chain joins TRBV7-9 and TRBJ2-4, with D tentatively TRBD1 (5 bases). This CDR3 has 16 residues. The V end was cut by 3 bases, the J end by 8 bases, with 20 bases between. Looked up from germline, CDR1 is SEHNR and CDR2 is FQNEAQ (reference sequence). CDR3 protein: CASSFPKGLRVDIQYF. DNA of the CDR3: TGTGCCAGCAGCTTTCCCAAAGGTCTCAGGGTGGACATTCAGTACTTC.

The rearrangement links TRBV6-5 to TRBJ2-3; the D gene is possibly TRBD1 (6 bases). Trimming removed 7 bases at V and 4 bases at J, with 15 bases between. Germline lookup yields CDR1 MNHEY and CDR2 SVGAGI. The CDR3 is made up of 14 amino acids. The CDR3 region is CASKQGQGPDTQYF. CDR3 DNA: TGTGCCAGCAAGCAGGGTCAGGGGCCAGATACGCAGTATTTT.

A note on this clone: Other DNA sequences of this sample code for an identical CDR3. This chain connects TRBV7-6 to TRBJ1-5; tentatively, D is TRBD1 (5 bases). CDR3 length: 15 amino acids. Looked up from germline, CDR1 is SGHVS and CDR2 is FNYEAQ. Trimming removed 1 base from V and 3 bases from J, with 10 bases in between. The CDR3 is CASSLEEGFNQPQHF. The CDR3 DNA follows: TGTGCCAGCAGCTTAGAGGAGGGGTTCAATCAGCCCCAGCATTTT.

For this clone: One base away lies a much larger clone, so this may be a sequencing read error. The chain uses TRBV28 and TRBJ2-2; 10 bases agree with TRBD1. Germline V CDR1 and CDR2: MDHEN, SYDVKM. CDR3 length: 15 amino acids. CDR3 sequence reads: CVSSRQGARTGELFF. The CDR3 nucleotides are TGTGTCAGCAGTCGACAGGGGGCGCGGACCGGGGAGCTGTTTTTT.

V is TRBV7-2 and J is TRBJ1-2; D possibly corresponds to TRBD1 (5 bases). Germline-derived CDR1 and CDR2 are SGHTA and FQGNSA. The CDR3 spans 14 residues. The ends were cut back, 2 bases at V and 8 bases at J, with 15 bases in the middle. The CDR3: CASSLIGQGDGYTF. In nucleotides, the CDR3 is TGTGCCAGCAGCTTAATCGGTCAGGGCGACGGCTACACCTTC. Full variable domain (remainder filled in from reference TRBV7-2 and TRBJ1-2): GAGVSQSPSNKVTEKGKDVELRCDPISGHTALYWYRQSLGQGLEFLIYFQGNSAPDKSGLPSDRFSAERTGGSVSTLTIQRTQQEDSAVYLCASSLIGQGDGYTFGSGTRLTVV.

A few counts support this clone. The chain joins TRBV5-6 to TRBJ2-2; no clear D. The CDR3 sequence is 16 residues long. V shed 2 bases and J shed 6 bases, with 17 bases lying between them. In germline, CDR1 is SGHDT, CDR2 YYEEEE. The CDR3, as DNA: TGTGCCAGCAGCTTCTATCTCCCGCTAGTTGCCGGGGAGCTGTTTTTT. Encoded protein: CASSFYLPLVAGELFF.

The genes are TRBV4-2 and TRBJ1-2; 9 bases are a match to TRBD1. J gave up 4 bases and V 1 base, and 1 base lay outside the gene matches. From germline, CDR1 is LGHNA and CDR2 YNFKEQ. The CDR3 runs 14 residues. The CDR3 here is CASSQGDRAYGYTF. The CDR3 DNA is TGTGCCAGCAGCCAAGGGGACAGGGCCTATGGCTACACCTTC.

The genes are TRBV7-2 and TRBJ2-1; D unresolved. Germline assignment: CDR1 SGHTA and CDR2 FQGNSA. V dropped 5 bases and J dropped 5 bases, with 16 bases sitting between them. The CDR3 sequence is 15 residues long. The DNA of the CDR3 is TGTGCCAGCAGCCTAATATGGAACCGGGACAATGAGCAGTTCTTC. Protein sequence: CASSLIWNRDNEQFF.

This chain connects TRBV29-1 to TRBJ2-1, with D possibly TRBD2 on 6 matching bases. Trimming took 6 bases from V and 1 from J, leaving 7 bases between them. CDR3 length equals 12 residues. CDR1 is SQVTM and CDR2 is ANQGSEA in the germline V gene. The DNA for the CDR3 is TGCAGCGTGGGGGGTTCCTACAATGAGCAGTTCTTC. Protein: CSVGGSYNEQFF.

This chain links TRBV20-1 with TRBJ2-5, with 7 bases aligning to TRBD2. Unmatched junction bases numbered 8, after V lost 6 bases and J lost 4 bases. Germline V gives CDR1 DFQATT, CDR2 SNEGSKA (reference sequence). There are 13 residues in the CDR3. The CDR3 spells CSASRGRGETQYF. Written as DNA, the CDR3 is TGCAGTGCCAGTAGAGGGAGGGGAGAGACCCAGTACTTC.

The gene calls are TRBV5-8 and TRBJ2-3, with D possibly matching TRBD1 (6 bases). Trimming removed 2 bases at V and 1 base at J, with 14 bases between. Per the germline V gene, CDR1 is SGHTS and CDR2 is YDEGEE. The CDR3 has 16 residues. This CDR3 is CASSLGDNYGTDTQYF. As DNA, the CDR3 is TGTGCCAGCAGCTTAGGGGACAATTATGGCACAGATACGCAGTATTTT.

The J gene is TRBJ1-4, the V gene TRBV18; D remains ambiguous. Trimming took off 2 bases at V and 1 base at J, with 11 bases between the two ends. Germline-derived CDR1 and CDR2 are KGHSH and LQKENI. The CDR3 spans 16 residues. DNA for the CDR3: TGTGCCAGCTCACCAGGGCCGTCCCTAACTAATGAAAAACTGTTTTTT. It specifies CASSPGPSLTNEKLFF.

This clone appeared a few times. The genes are TRBV11-3 and TRBJ1-1, with 11 bases fitting TRBD1. Trimming at V came to 2 bases and at J to 6 bases, leaving 14 bases not matched to a gene. The CDR3 contains 18 residues. Per the germline V gene, CDR1 is SGHNT and CDR2 is YENEEA. The CDR3 nucleotides read TGTGCCAGCAGCTTATCCCAAGGGACAGGGGGGAGAAGGGCTGAAGCTTTCTTT. It encodes CASSLSQGTGGRRAEAFF.

The chain employs TRBV5-6 and TRBJ2-1; TRBD2 matches 9 bases. Per germline, CDR1 SGHDT and CDR2 YYEEEE. J lost 8 bases, V lost 4 bases, and 13 bases had no gene match. The CDR3 is made up of 16 amino acids. CDR3 region: CASSTTGTSYKYEQFF. The CDR3 DNA reads TGTGCCAGCAGCACAACCGGGACTAGCTATAAGTATGAGCAGTTCTTC.

The V gene is TRBV7-3, the J gene TRBJ2-1; a weak D match, TRBD2 (6 bases). The CDR3 loop spans 16 amino acids. Germline V CDR1 and CDR2: SGHTA, FQGTGA. V was cut by 6 bases and J by 7 bases, with 22 bases left in between. The CDR3 here is CASSSPISGEGNEQFF. Written as DNA, the CDR3 is TGTGCCAGCAGTTCCCCCATTAGCGGAGAGGGAAATGAGCAGTTCTTC.

Ten or more counts support this clone. The rearrangement joins TRBV28 to TRBJ2-7; no clear D gene. Germline loops: CDR1 MDHEN, CDR2 SYDVKM. V lost 5 bases, J lost 2 bases, and 16 bases lay in between. The CDR3 is 15 amino acids. CDR3 DNA sequence: TGTGCCAGCAGTACCCAGGCAGTTCCAACCTACGAGCAGTACTTC. Translation: CASSTQAVPTYEQYF.